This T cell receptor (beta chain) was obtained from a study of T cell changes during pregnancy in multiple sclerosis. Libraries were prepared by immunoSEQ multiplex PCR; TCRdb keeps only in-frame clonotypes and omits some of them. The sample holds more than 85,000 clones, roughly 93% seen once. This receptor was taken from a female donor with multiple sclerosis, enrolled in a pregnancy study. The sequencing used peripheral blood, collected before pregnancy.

The CDR3 loop is CASSLEGLVNQPQHF. CDR3 DNA sequence: TGCGCCAGCAGCTTGGAAGGACTGGTCAATCAGCCCCAGCATTTT. The chain carries TRBV5-1 and TRBJ1-5; D unclear. Germline loops: CDR1 SGHRS, CDR2 YFSETQ. V shed 0 bases and J shed 3 bases, with 10 bases lying between them. This CDR3 region has 15 residues.